Each of the 18 T cell receptor beta chains below was sequenced from the same sample in a study of CD8 T cell repertoires and HIV-1 epitope variants. The method was immunoSEQ multiplex PCR; TCRdb's version includes in-frame clones alone and lacks a portion of them. This table has 5,900 or so clones, about 71% appearing once. Their cognate antigens are unknown. Sequencing was carried out using cultured CD8+ T cells derived from PBMCs. The receptors shown here come from a male donor with HIV.

This clone showed up just a few times. The chain uses TRBV7-9 and TRBJ2-7; D is uncertain. CDR1 is SEHNR, CDR2 FQNEAQ, per germline (reference sequence). V dropped 7 bases and J dropped 1 base, with 8 bases sitting between them. This CDR3 region has 12 residues. CDR3 amino acids: CASNDGSYEQYF. The CDR3 DNA reads TGTGCCAGCAACGACGGATCCTACGAGCAGTACTTC. Combining the CDR3 with reference TRBV7-9 and TRBJ2-7 gives the whole variable domain DTGVSQNPRHKITKRGQNVTFRCDPISEHNRLYWYRQTLGQGPEFLTYFQNEAQLEKSRLLSDRFSAERPKGSFSTLEIQRTEQGDSAMYLCASNDGSYEQYFGPGTRLTVT.

V usage is TRBV28 and J usage is TRBJ1-1; D gene uncertain. Looked up from germline, CDR1 is MDHEN and CDR2 is SYDVKM. The CDR3 spans 15 residues. V was pared by 3 bases and J by 2 bases, with 13 bases between. The CDR3 DNA reads TGTGCCAGCAGTTTGCGGCTGGTAGCTAACACTGAAGCTTTCTTT. This codes for CASSLRLVANTEAFF.

This chain joins TRBV2 and TRBJ2-7; 12 bases are a match to TRBD1. Trimming at V came to 6 bases and at J to 9 bases, leaving 9 bases not matched to a gene. The CDR3 has 14 amino acids. CDR1 SNHLY and CDR2 FYNNEI come from the germline V gene. CDR3 nucleotides: TGTGCCAGCAGCCCGGGACAGGGGGCTTCCGGGCAGTACTTC. Amino acid sequence: CASSPGQGASGQYF.

V and J are TRBV4-1 and TRBJ2-1, with D perhaps matching TRBD2 (6 bases). CDR1 MGHRA and CDR2 YSYEKL come from the germline V gene. The CDR3 has 17 residues. Trimming pared 0 bases from V and 1 base from J, leaving 13 bases between. CDR3 nucleotides: TGCGCCAGCAGCCAAGATGGGACTCCTAATTCCTACAATGAGCAGTTCTTC. Protein product: CASSQDGTPNSYNEQFF.

V usage is TRBV28 and J usage is TRBJ1-4; the match to TRBD1 covers 9 bases. The CDR3 spans 15 residues. Germline V gene data show CDR1 as MDHEN and CDR2 as SYDVKM. J lost 7 bases, V lost 2 bases, and 5 bases had no gene match. Here the CDR3 DNA reads TGTGCCAGCAGTTTACGGGGGACAGGGCGTGAAAAACTGTTTTTT. As protein: CASSLRGTGREKLFF. Filled out from reference TRBV28 and TRBJ1-4, the complete variable domain reads DVKVTQSSRYLVKRTGEKVFLECVQDMDHENMFWYRQDPGLGLRLIYFSYDVKMKEKGDIPEGYSVSREKKERFSLILESASTNQTSMYLCASSLRGTGREKLFFGSGTQLSVL.

This clone has only one observation. V is TRBV14 and J is TRBJ2-7; D might be TRBD2 (5 bases). This CDR3 contains 14 residues. V was shortened by 1 base and J by 5 bases, with 12 bases between the two germline ends. The germline gives CDR1 SGHDN, CDR2 FVKESK. In DNA, the CDR3 is TGTGCCAGCAGCCAAGGTTCGGGGTGGCACGAGCAGTACTTC. This translates into CASSQGSGWHEQYF.

The chain recombines TRBV20-1 with TRBJ1-1; unclear D gene. The V end lost 7 bases, the J end lost 2 bases, and 8 bases lay between the germline ends. Germline V CDR1 and CDR2: DFQATT, SNEGSKA (reference sequence). The CDR3 loop spans 11 amino acids. The CDR3 here is CSVPENTEAFF. The CDR3 DNA reads TGCAGTGTTCCGGAAAACACTGAAGCTTTCTTT.

The V and J genes are TRBV11-2 and TRBJ2-2; D gene ambiguous. V lost 3 bases and J 6 bases, leaving 2 bases between the germline ends. Germline assignment: CDR1 SGHAT and CDR2 FQNNGV. This CDR3 is 11 amino acids long. The CDR3 reads CASSFPGELFF. CDR3 nucleotides: TGTGCCAGCAGCTTCCCCGGGGAGCTGTTTTTT.

This sequence joins TRBV7-8 and TRBJ2-7, with 8 bases matching TRBD2. The CDR3 runs 13 residues. Trimming took 7 bases from V and 4 from J; bases not matched to a gene: 6. Germline lookup yields CDR1 SGHVS and CDR2 FQNEAQ. The CDR3 DNA sequence: TGTGCCAGCATGGGACTAGACCGATACGAGCAGTACTTC. It yields the protein CASMGLDRYEQYF. Drawing the rest from reference TRBV7-8 and TRBJ2-7, the complete variable domain is GAGVSQSPRYKVAKRGQDVALRCDPISGHVSLFWYQQALGQGPEFLTYFQNEAQLDKSGLPSDRFFAERPEGSVSTLKIQRTQQEDSAVYLCASMGLDRYEQYFGPGTRLTVT.

The V call is TRBV27, the J call TRBJ2-1; perhaps TRBD1 as D (5 bases). Germline V gene sequence: CDR1 MNHEY, CDR2 SMNVEV (reference sequence). The CDR3 contains 14 residues. Trimming took 7 bases from V and 9 from J, leaving 19 bases between them. The CDR3 sequence is CASTKRGSTGEQFF. The CDR3 DNA follows: TGTGCCAGCACAAAAAGGGGCTCCACGGGTGAGCAGTTCTTC.

The rearrangement uses TRBV27 and TRBJ2-3; TRBD1 or TRBD2 may be the D gene (5 bases each). The CDR3 extends over 14 amino acids. CDR1 is MNHEY and CDR2 is SMNVEV in the germline V gene (reference sequence). Trimming pared 7 bases from V and 5 bases from J, leaving 16 bases between. Here the CDR3 reads CASTRDALVDTQYF. The CDR3, as DNA: TGTGCCAGCACCCGGGACGCCCTGGTAGATACGCAGTATTTT.

The table lists this clone with a few counts. The chain uses TRBV28 and TRBJ1-4; 7 nucleotides agree with TRBD1. Per the germline V gene, CDR1 is MDHEN and CDR2 is SYDVKM. Trimming cost V 7 bases and J 8 bases; bases outside gene matches: 10. This CDR3 is built from 14 residues. The CDR3 nucleotides are TGTGCCAGCACCGGGACAGTGAATAGAGAAAAACTGTTTTTT. Translating it yields CASTGTVNREKLFF.

V and J are TRBV5-1 and TRBJ1-1; perhaps TRBD1 as D (6 bases). Trimming left V 3 bases short and J 4 bases short, with 10 bases between. Looked up from germline, CDR1 is SGHRS and CDR2 is YFSETQ. The CDR3 is 13 amino acids. The CDR3 spells CASSYSQGTEAFF. The CDR3 DNA reads TGCGCCAGCAGCTATTCACAGGGCACTGAAGCTTTCTTT.

V is TRBV11-3 and J is TRBJ2-1; 7 bases align to TRBD2. V lost 2 bases and J lost 6; bases outside the gene matches: 4. From germline, CDR1 is SGHNT and CDR2 YENEEA. CDR3 size: 14 residues. Here the CDR3 reads CASSLSRGGNEQFF. For the CDR3, the DNA is TGTGCCAGCAGCTTAAGCCGCGGGGGCAATGAGCAGTTCTTC. Variable domain in full (rest from reference TRBV11-3 and TRBJ2-1): EAGVVQSPRYKIIEKKQPVAFWCNPISGHNTLYWYLQNLGQGPELLIRYENEEAVDDSQLPKDRFSAERLKGVDSTLKIQPAELGDSAVYLCASSLSRGGNEQFFGPGTRLTVL.

This clone was detected a few times. The CDR3 bases are TGCGCCAGCAGCCAAGACCCAGCGGGGGCCTCCAATGAGCAGTTCTTC. It codes for CASSQDPAGASNEQFF. The rearrangement uses TRBV4-3 and TRBJ2-1, with 8 positions matching TRBD2. CDR1 is LGHNA and CDR2 is YSLEER in the germline V gene. The V and J ends lost 0 bases and 6 bases, in that order; junction bases with no gene match: 7. This CDR3 has 16 amino acids.

The chain carries TRBV29-1 and TRBJ2-4; tentatively, D is TRBD1 (6 bases). Germline CDR1 reads SQVTM; CDR2 reads ANQGSEA. The CDR3 is made up of 12 amino acids. V was cut by 3 bases and J by 7 bases, with 10 bases left in between. The CDR3 DNA is TGCAGCGTTGAGGGCAGGGGCAACATTCAGTACTTC. Amino acid sequence: CSVEGRGNIQYF.

The chain couples TRBV12-5 to TRBJ2-7; D tentatively fits TRBD1 or TRBD2 (5 bases each). Germline V CDR1 and CDR2: LGHNT, FRNRAP. The V and J ends lost 4 bases and 6 bases respectively, with 7 bases between them. The CDR3 extends over 11 amino acids. CDR3 DNA sequence: TGTGCTAGTGGTTCTGGGGGCGAGCAGTACTTC. Translating gives CASGSGGEQYF.

V gene TRBV28 combines with J gene TRBJ2-2; tentative D call: TRBD1 (6 bases). The CDR3 extends over 17 amino acids. V lost 8 bases and J lost 4, with 23 bases in between. Germline lookup yields CDR1 MDHEN and CDR2 SYDVKM. CDR3 loop: CASLLSAGVGVTGELFF. In nucleotides, the CDR3 is TGTGCCAGCTTGTTATCGGCAGGGGTGGGCGTCACCGGGGAGCTGTTTTTT.